The clone carrying this T cell receptor (beta chain) has just a few counts. The sample originates from a study of T cell changes during pregnancy in multiple sclerosis. Trimming shortened V by 3 bases and J by 8 bases, and 19 bases separated the two germline ends. The CDR3 spans 15 residues. Germline V gene sequence: CDR1 MDHEN, CDR2 SYDVKM. Profiling relied on immunoSEQ multiplex PCR, and the TCRdb table lists in-frame clones only, not all of them. The data hold tens of thousands of clones, with roughly 90% observed a single time. The chain recombines TRBV28 with TRBJ1-2; tentatively, D is TRBD1 (6 bases). Here the sequenced sample was peripheral blood, taken in the first trimester of pregnancy. The sequence was collected from a female donor in good health, enrolled as a control in a pregnancy study. The DNA for the CDR3 is TGTGCCAGCAGTTTCCCCCCAGGGGATATCTTGGGCTACACCTTC. This translates into CASSFPPGDILGYTF.